This T cell receptor beta chain was captured by sequencing in a study of shared clonotypes between healthy human individuals (dated by TCRdb to about 2020). A note on the overall study: The cohort comprised a couple of women and a few men aged 18 to 49 years. For each donor, CD4 naive and CD4 memory were each given three plates, CD8 naive was given two plates, and CD8 memory was given one plate. The study deeply sequenced blood TCR repertoires of about 5 healthy adults to estimate repertoire size and the extent of clonotype sharing between individuals. To increase sequencing depth and limit assay-specific biases, TCR repertoire library preparation and sequencing were carried out by different laboratories using diverse techniques. Per donor, leukapheresis produced somewhere between about 0.8 and 9 billion PBMCs. Study-wide findings and limitations: Across a few donors, approximately 5% of naive CD4, roughly 3.3% of naive CD8, roughly 2.2% of memory CD4, and 0.4% of memory CD8 clonotypes were shared. Based on pairwise subsampling, the degree of clonotype sharing among donors was expected to be affected by sequencing depth. Estimated clonotype richness was generally larger for naive than for memory subsets. Compared with non-shared clonotypes, the clonotypes found in all four sorted-subset donors had higher generation probabilities. Sampling was restricted to blood, and TCR repertoires in tissues likely differ from the TCR repertoires found in blood. Because the study included a small number of donors, the genetic and exposure-history diversity represented was limited. Even with the large sequencing depth, rarefaction of the sorted-subset datasets indicated that sequencing was incomplete.

From cysteine to phenylalanine, the CDR3 is 16 amino acids long. Kept here is only the CDR3 DNA, which spans 48 bases and is read in frame from base 1. V loses 3 bases, J loses 5 bases, and the germline ends lie 17 bases apart. Reading the germline V gene gives CDR1 KGHSH and CDR2 LQKENI. Note on this clone: There is no known antigen for this receptor. No base-level quality is on record; no much larger clone is a single base apart.

Healthy HIV-negative adults with no recently reported acute infections or vaccinations were included as donors. Every donor was a Caucasian adult residing in Nashville, Tennessee, USA. Magnetic negative selection was used to enrich CD4+ T cells, after which naive cells were positively selected on CD45RA and the negative fraction became the memory subset. Blood was collected by leukapheresis, and PBMCs were isolated by Ficoll-Histopaque density gradient centrifugation and then cryopreserved in liquid nitrogen vapor phase. Analytical flow cytometry was used to check the purity and quantity of every magnetically sorted T cell population. Each sorted fraction had its genomic DNA isolated and then quantified by UV absorbance on a Nanodrop 2000c. Using the deep immunoSEQ assay, multiplex PCR amplified TCR CDR3 regions from genomic DNA. For each cell subset, the extracted genomic DNA was distributed evenly across all wells of several immunoSEQ 96-well plates, and each plate served as one replicate. Each replicate PCR for sorted subsets received roughly 200 ng genomic DNA, equal to some 32,000 T cell genomes. The purified libraries were quantified using a Qubit 3.0 fluorometer, sized with a Bioanalyzer 2100, and then quantified again using the KAPA Library Quantification kit. Each immunoSEQ 96-well plate was sequenced on its own single-read 150-cycle Illumina NextSeq 550 flow cell. The study's own analysis went as follows. Because the immunoSEQ output included only junctional sequences and no quality scores, the filtering could not be the same as the filtering used for full-length reads. To assign V/J genes and CDR3, sequences were annotated using PyIR, a Python wrapper for IgBLAST v1.9, with IMGT germline references. Reads were filtered out if the reads had weak V/J assignments (E-value above 1e-6), no CDR3, stop codons, out-of-frame junctions, or ambiguous translated residues. A V3J clonotype was defined by an identical inferred V gene, J gene, and CDR3 amino acid sequence. Percentage overlap between repertoires was computed as shared unique clonotypes divided by the size of the smaller repertoire. RTK rarefaction, the Chao1 estimator, and Recon v2.1 estimates of unobserved clonotypes were used to assess repertoire richness. Generation probabilities were computed with OLGA for all TCRbeta clonotypes obtained by the gDNA method from several donors. Imported from immuneACCESS, the table was reduced by TCRdb to in-frame sequences with V and J called. These copies leave out some clones; in studies compared against another copy, an unresolved V gene accounts for under half, and the cause of the remainder is not known. That table supplies the V and J calls and clone size; D and trimming were determined from the DNA. In this sample the table shows about 600,000 clones, 95% to 98% of which occur a single time. The top ten hold less than 0.065% of the sample.

The V gene is TRBV18 and the J gene is TRBJ1-5, and possibly TRBD1, on 5 matching bases. Sequenced sample: naive CD4+ T cells sorted from blood. In the paper's terms, the cell subset or site label means: CD45RA+ positively selected. This receptor was taken from a woman aged 25 to 45 in good health. The encoded CDR3 is CASSPRDGGLHQPQHF. The nucleotides are TGTGCCAGCTCACCTCGGGACGGCGGTCTCCATCAGCCCCAGCATTTT.